What follows describes a single T cell receptor (beta chain). The data originate from a study of CD8+CD57+ T cells in acquired aplastic anemia. TCR beta VDJ and CDR3 profiles were obtained from a genomic DNA template. TCRdb re-analysed the reads in MiXCR, keeping a single row per CDR3 protein. The table records 300,000 or so distinct CDR3 sequences, about three fifths of them present only once. CDR1 and CDR2 (germline): SQVTM, ANQGSEA. The trim removed 4 bases at V and 3 bases at J, leaving 6 bases unmatched. This CDR3 region has 13 residues. The sequenced patients had an expansion of CD8+CD57+ cells seen by flow cytometry.

Sequencing was done on a sample of sorted CD4+, CD8+, or CD8+CD57+ T cells (not recorded which) from PBMCs. The genes are TRBV29-1 and TRBJ2-7, with 7 bases identical to TRBD1. The source of this sequence is a human donor with aplastic anemia. The CDR3 sequence: CSVASGQDYEQYF. CDR3 coding DNA: TGCAGCGTTGCCAGCGGACAGGACTACGAGCAGTACTTC.